These 20 T cell receptor beta chains share one sample of origin, sequenced in a study of radiotherapy plus CTLA-4 blockade in lung cancer. The method was immunoSEQ multiplex PCR; TCRdb's version includes in-frame clones alone and lacks a portion of them. There are about 85,000 clones in the sample; approximately 86% occur only once, and more than 2% lies in the top ten. The specimen comprised peripheral blood, sampled from a patient treated with radiotherapy plus ipilimumab. All receptors come from a human donor with non-small cell lung cancer who had a partial response to radiotherapy plus ipilimumab.

This rearrangement joins TRBV30 to TRBJ1-1; D is uncertain. V lost 1 base, J lost 2 bases, and 8 bases lay in between. Germline lookup yields CDR1 GTSNPN and CDR2 SVGIG (reference sequence). This CDR3 spans 13 amino acids. The CDR3 protein is CAWSGQRNTEAFF. CDR3 in DNA: TGTGCCTGGAGTGGGCAGCGAAACACTGAAGCTTTCTTT.

This rearrangement joins TRBV5-4 to TRBJ1-1; D is undetermined. From germline, CDR1 is SGHNT and CDR2 YYREEE (reference sequence). Between the trimmed V and J ends, which lost 0 bases and 1 base, there was a span of 10 bases. The CDR3 spans 15 residues. This chain's CDR3 is CASSLVSRRNTEAFF. CDR3 nucleotide sequence: TGTGCCAGCAGCTTGGTGAGTAGGAGGAACACTGAAGCTTTCTTT.

The genes are TRBV5-1 and TRBJ1-1, with D perhaps matching TRBD1 (5 bases). The CDR3 covers 13 residues. Germline-derived CDR1 and CDR2 are SGHRS and YFSETQ. The germline V and J ends were trimmed by 1 base and 7 bases, with 11 bases remaining between them. The CDR3 DNA is TGCGCCAGCAGCTTGATGATGACAGATGAAGCTTTCTTT. This gives the protein CASSLMMTDEAFF.

The chain carries TRBV11-1 and TRBJ2-7; 9 bases are a match to TRBD1. V shed 2 bases and J 6 bases; nucleotides not matched to a gene: 2. Germline CDR1 reads SGHAT; CDR2 reads FQDESV (reference sequence). The CDR3 contains 13 residues. This CDR3 reads CASSLKGQGEQYV. Written as DNA, the CDR3 is TGTGCCAGCAGCTTAAAGGGACAGGGCGAGCAGTACGTC.

The CDR3 spells CASKLGGDSQETQYF. CDR3 nucleotide sequence: TGTGCCAGCAAACTTGGAGGGGACTCCCAAGAGACCCAGTACTTC. This chain joins TRBV6-5 and TRBJ2-5; maybe TRBD2 (6 bases). V was pared by 7 bases and J by 1 base, with 16 bases between. CDR3 length equals 15 residues. Germline CDR1 MNHEY, CDR2 SVGAGI.

The J gene is TRBJ2-6, the V gene TRBV2; D is unclear. Trimming removed 9 bases at V and 0 bases at J, with 6 bases between. Germline V gene sequence: CDR1 SNHLY, CDR2 FYNNEI. This CDR3 contains 13 residues. As DNA, the CDR3 is TGTGCCAGTGGGCTCTCTGGGGCCAACGTCCTGACTTTC. It specifies CASGLSGANVLTF.

The chain is built from TRBV2 and TRBJ1-1, with D possibly TRBD1 on 5 matching bases. V was shortened by 7 bases and J by 1 base, with 10 bases between the two germline ends. Germline lookup yields CDR1 SNHLY and CDR2 FYNNEI. The CDR3 has 13 amino acids. CDR3 in amino acids: CASTQTENTEAFF. The CDR3, as DNA: TGTGCCAGCACCCAGACAGAGAACACTGAAGCTTTCTTT.

This clone has a handful of counts. CDR3 coding DNA: TGCGCCAGCAGTGAGCAGTCCCACTACGAGCAGTACTTC. Protein: CASSEQSHYEQYF. The genes are TRBV10-1 and TRBJ2-7, with unresolved D. CDR1 is WNHNN, CDR2 SYGVQD, per germline (reference sequence). Between the trimmed V and J ends, which lost 2 bases and 3 bases, there was a span of 8 bases. The CDR3 is 13 residues long.

The chain joins TRBV28 to TRBJ1-6, with TRBD1 as a possible D gene (6 bases). V gave up 2 bases and J gave up 7 bases, with 12 bases separating them. Looked up from germline, CDR1 is MDHEN and CDR2 is SYDVKM. The CDR3 contains 15 residues. The CDR3 region has the DNA TGTGCCAGCAGTTTAATGGCAGGGGTAAATTCACCCCTCCACTTT. Translating it yields CASSLMAGVNSPLHF.

The V call is TRBV4-1, the J call TRBJ2-5; 7 bases line up with TRBD2. Germline CDR1 MGHRA, CDR2 YSYEKL. The ends lost 4 bases at V and 0 bases at J; junction bases unmatched: 8. The CDR3 totals 16 residues. The CDR3 DNA is TGCGCCAGCAGCCCTTCTAGCGGAGGATACCAAGAGACCCAGTACTTC. This sequence encodes CASSPSSGGYQETQYF.

This chain links TRBV2 with TRBJ2-3; 13 bases fit TRBD2. The V gene's germline CDR1 is SNHLY and CDR2 FYNNEI. The J segment lost 5 bases and the V segment lost 5 bases, leaving 7 bases of the junction unmatched. This CDR3 is built from 16 residues. In nucleotides, the CDR3 is TGTGCCAGCAGTCCGGAACTAGCGGGAGGGGTAGATACGCAGTATTTT. Translation: CASSPELAGGVDTQYF. The complete variable domain, with remaining parts taken from reference TRBV2 and TRBJ2-3, reads EPEVTQTPSHQVTQMGQEVILRCVPISNHLYFYWYRQILGQKVEFLVSFYNNEISEKSEIFDDQFSVERPDGSNFTLKIRSTKLEDSAMYFCASSPELAGGVDTQYFGPGTRLTVL.

Points on this clone: At one end the junction does not follow the germline gene, possibly because of a read error. V is TRBV28 and J is TRBJ1-2, with 9 bases identical to TRBD1. There are 13 residues in the CDR3. The germline V gene has CDR1 MDHEN and CDR2 SYDVKM. Here the CDR3 reads CASSAGTGLSLLF. For the CDR3, the DNA is TGTGCCAGCAGCGCCGGGACAGGGCTCTCTTTGCTCTTC.

The V and J genes are TRBV18 and TRBJ1-1; tentatively, D is TRBD1 (6 bases). With 3 bases removed from V and 1 base from J, the gap between germline ends came to 9 bases. From germline, CDR1 is KGHSH and CDR2 LQKENI. The CDR3 has 14 amino acids. CDR3 DNA sequence: TGTGCCAGCTCACCTGGGACACAGAACACTGAAGCTTTCTTT. It codes for CASSPGTQNTEAFF.

CDR3 sequence: CASSLGHSGFYGYTF. The CDR3 DNA is TGTGCCAGCAGCTTAGGTCACTCGGGATTCTATGGCTACACCTTC. This sequence joins TRBV7-2 and TRBJ1-2; D remains ambiguous. Germline CDR1 is SGHTA and CDR2 is FQGNSA. The CDR3 sequence is 15 residues long. V lost 1 base and J lost 4, with 13 bases in between.

This sequence joins TRBV18 and TRBJ2-7; tentatively, D is TRBD2 (6 bases). Per germline, CDR1 KGHSH and CDR2 LQKENI. Trimming stripped 0 bases from V and 4 bases from J, with 10 bases between. There are 14 residues in the CDR3. CDR3 in amino acids: CASSPPLAGYEQYF. The CDR3 DNA follows: TGTGCCAGCTCACCACCGTTGGCGGGGTACGAGCAGTACTTC. The full variable domain, in which reference TRBV18 and TRBJ2-7 provide the parts outside the CDR3, is NAGVMQNPRHLVRRRGQEARLRCSPMKGHSHVYWYRQLPEEGLKFMVYLQKENIIDESGMPKERFSAEFPKEGPSILRIQQVVRGDSAAYFCASSPPLAGYEQYFGPGTRLTVT.

V and J are TRBV28 and TRBJ2-7; the match to TRBD1 covers 7 bases. Unmatched junction bases numbered 6, after V lost 5 bases and J lost 2 bases. The germline V gene has CDR1 MDHEN and CDR2 SYDVKM. The CDR3 sequence is 14 residues long. CDR3 amino acids: CASSPGQATYEQYV. The CDR3 coding sequence is TGTGCCAGCAGTCCAGGACAGGCCACCTACGAGCAGTACGTC.

The chain has TRBV19 and TRBJ2-3; 7 bases map to TRBD1. J lost 4 bases, V lost 3 bases, and 7 bases had no gene match. There are 15 residues in the CDR3. CDR1 and CDR2 (germline): LNHDA, SQIVND (reference sequence). The CDR3 nucleotides read TGTGCCAGTAGTATGGACAACAGGGGACCAGATACGCAGTATTTT. Protein product: CASSMDNRGPDTQYF.

V and J are TRBV15 and TRBJ2-3, with TRBD1 identical over 11 bases. In germline, CDR1 is LNHNV, CDR2 YYDKDF (reference sequence). CDR3 length: 16 amino acids. Losses at the gene ends were 4 bases for V and 2 bases for J; bases not matched to a gene: 5. CDR3 DNA: TGTGCCACCAGCACCCGGGACAGGGGGTTCACAGATACGCAGTATTTT. Its translation is CATSTRDRGFTDTQYF.

The chain has TRBV7-9 and TRBJ1-2, with 9 bases lining up with TRBD1. The J segment lost 3 bases and the V segment lost 5 bases, leaving 7 bases of the junction unmatched. CDR3 length: 15 amino acids. Per the germline V gene, CDR1 is SEHNR and CDR2 is FQNEAQ (reference sequence). The CDR3 here is CASSHLDRGDYGYTF. The CDR3 nucleotides are TGTGCCAGCAGCCACCTCGACAGGGGGGACTATGGCTACACCTTC.

The rearrangement links TRBV9 to TRBJ1-2; D gene ambiguous. Trimming left V 1 base short and J 6 bases short, with 7 bases between. The CDR3 covers 12 residues. Germline CDR1 is SGDLS and CDR2 is YYNGEE. CDR3 region: CASSVYGDGYTF. CDR3 DNA: TGTGCCAGCAGCGTATACGGAGATGGCTACACCTTC.